This entry lists 9 T cell receptor beta chains sequenced from one sample in a study of blood T cell repertoires in COVID-19. Using immunoSEQ multiplex PCR, the repertoire was profiled, and TCRdb retains in-frame clones only, with some absent. The table includes approximately 200,000 clones, roughly 88% detected once. The specimen was PBMCs or T cells enriched from blood (not recorded which). These receptors were taken from a woman between 25 and 40 years old who had been exposed to COVID-19.

The chain recombines TRBV13 with TRBJ1-1; D not certain. CDR3 length equals 15 residues. The V and J ends lost 1 base and 8 bases respectively, with 17 bases between them. The V gene's germline CDR1 is PRHDT and CDR2 FYEKMQ (reference sequence). The CDR3 is CASSLDYEGVREAFF. The CDR3 bases are TGTGCCAGCAGCTTAGACTACGAGGGCGTTCGGGAAGCTTTCTTT.

In regard to this clone: One end of the junction fails to match germline, which may point to a read error. The V gene is TRBV19, the J gene TRBJ1-5; tentatively, D is TRBD1 (5 bases). The CDR3 sequence is 14 residues long. Germline lookup yields CDR1 LNHDA and CDR2 SQIVND (reference sequence). The CDR3 sequence is CASSLDRGGQPQHF. Written as DNA, the CDR3 is TGTGCCAGTAGTTTAGATAGGGGAGGACAGCCCCAGCATTTT.

This rearrangement joins TRBV3-1 (or the pseudogene TRBV3-2) to TRBJ1-3; a possible D gene is TRBD1 (5 bases). The V end was cut by 2 bases, the J end by 2 bases, with 7 bases between. Germline V CDR1 and CDR2: LGHDT, YNNKEL (reference sequence). The CDR3 loop spans 14 amino acids. The CDR3 DNA reads TGTGCCAGCAGCCAAAGGGGAACTGGAAACACCATATATTTT. Its protein product is CASSQRGTGNTIYF.

The chain employs TRBV28 and TRBJ2-7; a weak D match, TRBD1 (6 bases). Between the trimmed V and J ends, which lost 2 bases and 3 bases, there was a span of 11 bases. This CDR3 region has 14 residues. Germline assignment: CDR1 MDHEN and CDR2 SYDVKM. This CDR3 reads CASSLGTPLYEQYF. For the CDR3, the DNA is TGTGCCAGCAGTTTAGGGACACCGCTCTACGAGCAGTACTTC.

The chain carries TRBV7-2 and TRBJ1-1; weak D call: TRBD1 (5 bases). V was clipped by 1 base and J by 2 bases, with 11 bases between them. The CDR3 loop spans 15 amino acids. CDR1 is SGHTA, CDR2 FQGNSA, per germline. The CDR3 region is CASSLGGRTNTEAFF. The CDR3 DNA reads TGTGCCAGCAGCTTAGGTGGACGGACAAACACTGAAGCTTTCTTT.

The V and J genes are TRBV24-1 and TRBJ2-2; 7 nucleotides agree with TRBD2. The CDR3 extends over 16 amino acids. Per germline, CDR1 KGHDR and CDR2 SFDVKD. J lost 6 bases, V lost 0 bases, and 6 bases had no gene match. CDR3 nucleotide sequence: TGTGCCACCAGTGATTTGAGGGCGGGAGTGGCCGGGGAGCTGTTTTTT. It encodes CATSDLRAGVAGELFF.

The DNA of the CDR3 is TGTGCCAGCAGCTTATTCTCTAGCGGGACCAAAAACATTCAGTACTTC. Its protein is CASSLFSSGTKNIQYF. This sequence joins TRBV7-2 and TRBJ2-4, with 9 bases that match TRBD2. This CDR3 has 16 residues. V lost 2 bases, J lost 2 bases, and 4 bases stayed unmatched. CDR1 is SGHTA, CDR2 FQGNSA, per germline.

The gene calls are TRBV6-5 and TRBJ2-3; TRBD2 is a possible D gene (5 bases). V shed 7 bases and J shed 2 bases, with 13 bases lying between them. Germline CDR1 is MNHEY and CDR2 is SVGAGI. The CDR3 runs 14 residues. CDR3 protein: CASKNRGVTDTQYF. CDR3 sequence (DNA): TGTGCCAGCAAAAACCGGGGAGTCACAGATACGCAGTATTTT.

CDR3 bases: TGCGCCAGCAGCTTGGAGTGGGACAGGGGGCGCCGAAATGACTATGGCTACACCTTC. Translation: CASSLEWDRGRRNDYGYTF. This sequence joins TRBV5-1 and TRBJ1-2, with 12 bases matching TRBD1. The CDR3 loop spans 19 amino acids. Germline V gene lookup returns CDR1 SGHRS and CDR2 YFSETQ. Losses at the gene ends were 0 bases for V and 3 bases for J; bases not matched to a gene: 12.